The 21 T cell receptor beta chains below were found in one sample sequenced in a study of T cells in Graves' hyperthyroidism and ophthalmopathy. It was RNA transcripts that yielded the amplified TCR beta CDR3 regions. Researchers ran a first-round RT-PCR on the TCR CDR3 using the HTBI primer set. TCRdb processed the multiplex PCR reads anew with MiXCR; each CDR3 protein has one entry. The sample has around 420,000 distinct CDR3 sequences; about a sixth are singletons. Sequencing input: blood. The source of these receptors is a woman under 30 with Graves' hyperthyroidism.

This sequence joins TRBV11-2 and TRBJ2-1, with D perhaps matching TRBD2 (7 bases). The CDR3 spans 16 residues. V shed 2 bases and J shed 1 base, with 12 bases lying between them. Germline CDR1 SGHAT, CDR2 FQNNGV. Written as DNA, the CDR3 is TGTGCCAGCAGCTTATCCGGGGGGCTTTCCTACAATGAGCAGTTCTTC. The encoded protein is CASSLSGGLSYNEQFF.

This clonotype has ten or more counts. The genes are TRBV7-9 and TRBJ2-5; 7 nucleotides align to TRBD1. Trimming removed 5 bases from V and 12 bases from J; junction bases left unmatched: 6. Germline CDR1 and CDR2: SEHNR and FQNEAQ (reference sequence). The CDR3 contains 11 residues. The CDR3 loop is CASSNTGEEYF. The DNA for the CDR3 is TGTGCCAGCAGCAATACAGGGGAAGAGTACTTC. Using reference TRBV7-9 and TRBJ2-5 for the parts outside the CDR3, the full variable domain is DTGVSQNPRHKITKRGQNVTFRCDPISEHNRLYWYRQTLGQGPEFLTYFQNEAQLEKSRLLSDRFSAERPKGSFSTLEIQRTEQGDSAMYLCASSNTGEEYFGPGTRLLVL.

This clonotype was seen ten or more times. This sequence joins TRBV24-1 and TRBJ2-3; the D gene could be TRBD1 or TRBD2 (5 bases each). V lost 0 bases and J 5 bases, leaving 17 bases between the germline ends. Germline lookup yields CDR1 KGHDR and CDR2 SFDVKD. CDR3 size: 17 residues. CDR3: CATSDLKGTDARDTQYF. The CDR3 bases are TGTGCCACCAGTGATTTGAAAGGGACCGATGCACGAGATACGCAGTATTTT.

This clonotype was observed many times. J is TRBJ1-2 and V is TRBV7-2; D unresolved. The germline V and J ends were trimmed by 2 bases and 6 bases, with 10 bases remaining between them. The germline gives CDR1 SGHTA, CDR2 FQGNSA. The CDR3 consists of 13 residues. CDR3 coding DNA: TGTGCCAGCAGCTTATCGGGGAGGGATGGCTACACCTTC. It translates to CASSLSGRDGYTF. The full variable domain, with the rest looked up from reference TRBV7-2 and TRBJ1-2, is GAGVSQSPSNKVTEKGKDVELRCDPISGHTALYWYRQSLGQGLEFLIYFQGNSAPDKSGLPSDRFSAERTGGSVSTLTIQRTQQEDSAVYLCASSLSGRDGYTFGSGTRLTVV.

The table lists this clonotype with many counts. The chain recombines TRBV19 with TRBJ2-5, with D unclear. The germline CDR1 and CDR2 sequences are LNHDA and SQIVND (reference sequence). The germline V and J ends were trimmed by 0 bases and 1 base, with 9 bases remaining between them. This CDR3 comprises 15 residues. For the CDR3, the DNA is TGTGCCAGTAGTATAGACCTCGCCGTCCAAGAGACCCAGTACTTC. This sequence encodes CASSIDLAVQETQYF. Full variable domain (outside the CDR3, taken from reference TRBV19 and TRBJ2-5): DGGITQSPKYLFRKEGQNVTLSCEQNLNHDAMYWYRQDPGQGLRLIYYSQIVNDFQKGDIAEGYSVSREKKESFPLTVTSAQKNPTAFYLCASSIDLAVQETQYFGPGTRLLVL.

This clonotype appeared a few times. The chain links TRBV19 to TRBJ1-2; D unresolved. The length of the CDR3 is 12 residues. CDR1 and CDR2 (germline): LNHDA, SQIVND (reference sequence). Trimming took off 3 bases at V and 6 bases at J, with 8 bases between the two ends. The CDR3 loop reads CASSMFRDGYTF. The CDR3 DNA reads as TGTGCCAGTAGTATGTTTCGGGATGGCTACACCTTC.

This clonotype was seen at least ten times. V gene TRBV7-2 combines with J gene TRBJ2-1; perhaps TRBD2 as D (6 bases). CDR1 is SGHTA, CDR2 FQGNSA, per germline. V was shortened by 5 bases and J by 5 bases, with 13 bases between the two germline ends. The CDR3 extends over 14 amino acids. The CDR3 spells CASSPRGSNNEQFF. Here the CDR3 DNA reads TGTGCCAGCAGCCCGCGGGGATCAAACAATGAGCAGTTCTTC.

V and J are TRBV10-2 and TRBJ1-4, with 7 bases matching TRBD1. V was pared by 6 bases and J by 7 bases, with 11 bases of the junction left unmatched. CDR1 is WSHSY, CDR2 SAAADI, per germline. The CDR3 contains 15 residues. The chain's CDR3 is CASRTSRGQVEKLFF. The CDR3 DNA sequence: TGCGCCAGCAGAACCTCGAGGGGGCAGGTTGAAAAACTGTTTTTT.

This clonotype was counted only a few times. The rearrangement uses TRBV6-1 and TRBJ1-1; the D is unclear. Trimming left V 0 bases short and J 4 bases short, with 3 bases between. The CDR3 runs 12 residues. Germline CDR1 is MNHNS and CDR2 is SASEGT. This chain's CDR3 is CASSEAVTEAFF. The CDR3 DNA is TGTGCCAGCAGTGAAGCGGTCACTGAAGCTTTCTTT.

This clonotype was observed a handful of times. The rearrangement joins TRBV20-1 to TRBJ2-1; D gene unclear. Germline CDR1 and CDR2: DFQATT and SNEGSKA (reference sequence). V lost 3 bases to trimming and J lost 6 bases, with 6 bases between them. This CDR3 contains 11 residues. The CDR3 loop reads CSASAGNEQFF. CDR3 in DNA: TGCAGTGCTAGCGCTGGCAATGAGCAGTTCTTC.

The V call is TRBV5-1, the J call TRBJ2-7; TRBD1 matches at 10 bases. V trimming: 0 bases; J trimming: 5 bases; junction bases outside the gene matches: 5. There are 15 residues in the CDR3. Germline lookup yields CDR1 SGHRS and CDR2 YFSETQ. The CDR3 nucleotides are TGCGCCAGCAGCTTGGCCGGGACAGGGGCCCACGAGCAGTACTTC. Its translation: CASSLAGTGAHEQYF.

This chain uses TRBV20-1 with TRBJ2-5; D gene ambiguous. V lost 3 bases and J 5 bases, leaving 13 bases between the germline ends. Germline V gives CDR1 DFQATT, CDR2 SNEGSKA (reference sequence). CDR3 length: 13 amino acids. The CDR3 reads CSARTSGDETQYF. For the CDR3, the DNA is TGCAGTGCTAGGACCTCCGGTGATGAGACCCAGTACTTC.

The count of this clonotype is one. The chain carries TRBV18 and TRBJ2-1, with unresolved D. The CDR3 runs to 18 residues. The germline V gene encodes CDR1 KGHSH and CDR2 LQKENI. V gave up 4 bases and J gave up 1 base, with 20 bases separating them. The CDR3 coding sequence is TGTGCCAGCTCACGTACCTCTCCTACGCCTAAGTCCTACAATGAGCAGTTCTTC. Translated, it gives CASSRTSPTPKSYNEQFF.

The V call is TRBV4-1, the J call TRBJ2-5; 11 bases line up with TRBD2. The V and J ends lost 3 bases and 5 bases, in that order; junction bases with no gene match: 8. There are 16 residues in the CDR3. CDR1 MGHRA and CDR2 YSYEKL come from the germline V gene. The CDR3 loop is CASSQVAGGRYETQYF. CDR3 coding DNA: TGCGCCAGCAGCCAGGTAGCGGGGGGGCGGTACGAGACCCAGTACTTC.

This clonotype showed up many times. CDR3 nucleotide sequence: TGCAGTGCTGAATACGCGGGCTCCGGGACTGAAGCTTTCTTT. It translates to CSAEYAGSGTEAFF. This chain uses TRBV20-1 with TRBJ1-1; D gene unclear. V was shortened by 5 bases and J by 5 bases, with 18 bases between the two germline ends. The CDR3 extends over 14 amino acids. Germline V gives CDR1 DFQATT, CDR2 SNEGSKA (reference sequence).

CDR3 region: CASSQEGATEAFF. The CDR3 nucleotides read TGTGCCAGCAGCCAAGAAGGGGCCACTGAAGCTTTCTTT. This chain joins TRBV3-1 and TRBJ1-1; D is possibly TRBD1 (5 bases). Trimming pared 0 bases from V and 4 bases from J, leaving 6 bases between. The CDR3 has 13 residues. CDR1 is LGHDT, CDR2 YNNKEL, per germline (reference sequence).

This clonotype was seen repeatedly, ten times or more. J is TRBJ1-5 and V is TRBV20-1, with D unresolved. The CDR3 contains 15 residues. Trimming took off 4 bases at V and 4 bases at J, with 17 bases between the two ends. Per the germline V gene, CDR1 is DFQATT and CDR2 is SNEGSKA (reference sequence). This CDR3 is CSAIHPQELNQPQHF. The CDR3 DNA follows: TGCAGTGCTATACACCCCCAGGAGCTAAATCAGCCCCAGCATTTT.

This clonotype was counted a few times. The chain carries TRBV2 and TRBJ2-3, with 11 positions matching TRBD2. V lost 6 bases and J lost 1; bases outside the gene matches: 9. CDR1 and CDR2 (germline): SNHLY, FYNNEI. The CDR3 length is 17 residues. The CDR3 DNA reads TGTGCCAGCAGGGGGCTAGCGGGGGGAAGGGGCACAGATACGCAGTATTTT. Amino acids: CASRGLAGGRGTDTQYF.

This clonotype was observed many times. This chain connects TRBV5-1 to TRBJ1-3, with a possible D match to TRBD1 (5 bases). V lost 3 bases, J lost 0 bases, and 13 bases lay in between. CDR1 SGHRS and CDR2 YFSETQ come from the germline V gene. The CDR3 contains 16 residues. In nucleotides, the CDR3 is TGCGCCAGCAGCTACGGGGACGGGTACTCTGGAAACACCATATATTTT. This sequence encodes CASSYGDGYSGNTIYF.

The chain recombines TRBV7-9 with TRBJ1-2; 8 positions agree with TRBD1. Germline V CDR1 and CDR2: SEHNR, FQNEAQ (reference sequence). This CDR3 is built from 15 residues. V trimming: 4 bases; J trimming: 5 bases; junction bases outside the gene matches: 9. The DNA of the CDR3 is TGTGCCAGCAGCTGGGGGCTACAGGGGGGTTATGGCTACACCTTC. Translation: CASSWGLQGGYGYTF.

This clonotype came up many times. The CDR3 DNA reads as TGTGCCAGCAGCCAAGATGAGGCTAGCGGGATCTACGAGCAGTACTTC. Translated: CASSQDEASGIYEQYF. The chain employs TRBV4-2 and TRBJ2-7; 9 positions agree with TRBD2. V gave up 0 bases and J gave up 3 bases; unmatched junction bases: 6. This CDR3 is built from 16 residues. The V gene's germline CDR1 is LGHNA and CDR2 YNFKEQ.